The T cell receptor beta chain described here comes from a study of shared clonotypes between healthy human individuals. General study points: Of the naive CD4 clonotypes, approximately 5% were shared across four donors.

Naive CD8 cells, CD45RO-negative and positively selected for CCR7, excluded terminally differentiated effector memory CD45RA+ cells. Donors were healthy HIV-negative adults without recent acute infections or vaccinations. All the donors were Caucasian adults who lived in Nashville, Tennessee. Note on this clone: Its target is not known.

CDR1 is SGHVS, CDR2 FNYEAQ, per germline. V lost 6 bases to trimming and J lost 4 bases; unmatched junction nucleotides: 12. The CDR3 contains 16 residues. Original processing notes: Filtering differed since immunoSEQ provided only junctions, with no quality scores. The repertoire was sequenced with immunoSEQ multiplex PCR; TCRdb's copy has only in-frame clones and lacks some. Clone size and V and J calls were adopted from that table, with D and trimming inferred from the DNA. The sample consists of about 1,800,000 clones, about 95% of them appearing once. This TCR came from a man aged 18 to 29 in good health. Sequenced material: naive CD8+ T cells sorted from blood. V usage is TRBV7-6 and J usage is TRBJ2-3, with 8 bases matching TRBD1. This CDR3 is CASSFQGAPVADTQYF. The CDR3 coding sequence is TGTGCCAGCAGTTTCCAGGGGGCACCAGTCGCAGATACGCAGTATTTT.